This T cell receptor (beta chain) comes out of a study of blood T cell repertoires in COVID-19. Looking at the study overall: Some COVID-19 samples were acute and others convalescent; all came from the United States, Italy and Spain. Sample material is recorded as cDNA or gDNA derived from T cells, B-cell-depleted T cells, or PBMCs.

The V gene's germline CDR1 is MDHEN and CDR2 SYDVKM. V dropped 6 bases and J dropped 2; count of bases not matched to a gene: 8. The CDR3 sequence is 16 residues long. As originally analysed: Reference gene primer amplification gave estimated nucleated cell counts. Generated by immunoSEQ multiplex PCR, the TCRdb table keeps only in-frame clones and is missing some. The D gene and trimming were derived from the DNA, and the V and J assignments and clone size from that table. This table has over 85,000 clones, 88% appearing once. Input material: peripheral blood. This chain links TRBV28 with TRBJ1-5, with 9 bases fitting TRBD1. The sequence was collected from a woman in her fifties or sixties with acute or convalescent COVID-19. In nucleotides, the CDR3 is TGTGCCAGCAGCCTCTCGGGACAGGGAGGCAATCAGCCCCAGCATTTT. It specifies CASSLSGQGGNQPQHF. Full variable domain (missing parts from reference TRBV28 and TRBJ1-5): DVKVTQSSRYLVKRTGEKVFLECVQDMDHENMFWYRQDPGLGLRLIYFSYDVKMKEKGDIPEGYSVSREKKERFSLILESASTNQTSMYLCASSLSGQGGNQPQHFGDGTRLSIL.